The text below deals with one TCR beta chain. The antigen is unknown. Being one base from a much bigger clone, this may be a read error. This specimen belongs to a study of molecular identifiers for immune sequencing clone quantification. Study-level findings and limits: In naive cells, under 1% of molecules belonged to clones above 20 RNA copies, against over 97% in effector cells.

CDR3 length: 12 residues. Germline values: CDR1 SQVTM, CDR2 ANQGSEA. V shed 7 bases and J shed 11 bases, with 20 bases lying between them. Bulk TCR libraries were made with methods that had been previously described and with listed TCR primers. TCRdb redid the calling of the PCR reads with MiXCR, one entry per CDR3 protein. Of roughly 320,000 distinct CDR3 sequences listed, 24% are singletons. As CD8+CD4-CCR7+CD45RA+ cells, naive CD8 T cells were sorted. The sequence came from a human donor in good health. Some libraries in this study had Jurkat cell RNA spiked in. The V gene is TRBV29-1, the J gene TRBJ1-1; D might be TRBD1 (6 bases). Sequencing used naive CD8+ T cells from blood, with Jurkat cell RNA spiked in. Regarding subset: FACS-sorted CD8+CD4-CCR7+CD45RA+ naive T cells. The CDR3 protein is CSAPHQGPGAFF. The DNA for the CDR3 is TGCAGCGCCCCGCATCAGGGGCCAGGCGCTTTCTTT.